The rows below give T cell receptor beta chains drawn from one sample of a study of T cell responses to AZD1222 COVID-19 vaccine. Sequencing used immunoSEQ multiplex PCR; TCRdb keeps in-frame clones, though not all of them. The table records 110,000 to 150,000 clones, roughly 90% of them present only once. The source was peripheral blood, collected 28 days after the second AZD1222 dose. These TCRs come from an adult who received the AZD1222 COVID-19 vaccine. Each CDR3 is given with its conserved first and last residue. Fields, in order: D gene, J gene, clone size, V gene, CDR3 DNA, CDR3 protein. D genes are given only for firm matches. Expanded clones are given a class, and other clones once, few, many or no size at all.

- TRBJ2-6 - TRBV11-3 TGTGCCAGCAGCTTACGGACATCTGGGGCCAACGTCCTGACTTTC CASSLRTSGANVLTF
TRBD1 TRBJ2-5 - TRBV7-9 TGTGCCAGCAGCCAGGGGGACAGACAAGAGACCCAGTACTTC CASSQGDRQETQYF
TRBD1 TRBJ1-4 - TRBV10-3 TGTGCCATCAGTGACGGGACAGGGGACGAAAAACTGTTTTTT CAISDGTGDEKLFF
TRBD1 TRBJ1-6 - TRBV5-5 TGTGCCAGCGCCATCCACGGCTTCGGACAGGGCAATAATTCACCCCTCCACTTT CASAIHGFGQGNNSPLHF
TRBD1 TRBJ2-7 - TRBV7-9 TGTGCCAGCAGCTTAGGAGGGGGCAGGGAGCAGTACTTC CASSLGGGREQYF
- TRBJ1-4 - TRBV6-5 TGTGCCAGCAGCCTCCTCGGAGAAAAACTGTTTTTT CASSLLGEKLFF
- TRBJ1-5 - TRBV28 TGTGCCAGCAGTTCCAGACGTATTAGCAATCAGCCCCAGCATTTT CASSSRRISNQPQHF
- TRBJ2-7 - TRBV9 TGTGCCAGCAGCCCACTAGGGTCCTACGAGCAGTACTTC CASSPLGSYEQYF
- TRBJ1-5 - TRBV7-2 TGTGCCAGCAATCTCGGGTTGAGTCAGCCCCAGCATTTT CASNLGLSQPQHF
- TRBJ1-6 - TRBV28 TGTGCCAGCAGTTTAATTCAGGGGAGGAATTCACCCCTCCACTTT CASSLIQGRNSPLHF
TRBD2 TRBJ2-3 - TRBV25-1 TGTGCCAGCAGTGAATATTTACCGGGGGACTACACAGATACGCAGTATTTT CASSEYLPGDYTDTQYF
TRBD1 TRBJ2-3 - TRBV5-4 TGTGCCAGCAGAGACAGGGGGCGCCCCACAGATACGCAGTATTTT CASRDRGRPTDTQYF
- TRBJ1-5 once TRBV6-5 TGTGCCGGCCCAGGGGTGGGGTGGCCCCAGCATTTT CAGPGVGWPQHF
- TRBJ2-1 - TRBV6-2/TRBV6-3 TGTGCCAGCAGCCTGGAGGGGATTGCGCAGTTCTTC CASSLEGIAQFF
TRBD2 TRBJ2-3 once TRBV7-3 TGTGCCAGCAGCTTGGGACTGACTAGCGCGAGCACAGATACGCAGTATTTT CASSLGLTSASTDTQYF
- TRBJ1-2 - TRBV28 TGTGCCAGCAGTCAACCGTATGGCTACACCTTC CASSQPYGYTF
- TRBJ2-7 few TRBV10-3 TGTGCCAGCGCCGATCGACAGCTCTACGAGCAGTACTTC CASADRQLYEQYF
TRBD1 TRBJ1-2 - TRBV5-4 TGTGCCAGCAGCGGGACAGGGGGGTCCTATGGCTACACCTTC CASSGTGGSYGYTF
TRBD1 TRBJ1-2 - TRBV9 TGTGCCAGCAGCGTAGCCCCCGGGACAGGGGTTGACTATGGCTACACCTTC CASSVAPGTGVDYGYTF
TRBD1 TRBJ1-2 - TRBV7-6 TGTGCCAGCAGCTTAGACGCTATCGGGACAGGGAGTATCTATGGCTACACCTTC CASSLDAIGTGSIYGYTF
TRBD1 TRBJ2-6 - TRBV6-4 TGTGCCAGCAGTGACTCCAACAGGGGAGCCAACGTCCTGACTTTC CASSDSNRGANVLTF
- TRBJ1-1 - TRBV12-3/TRBV12-4 TGTGCCAGCAGTCCCCCGGGCACTGAAGCTTTCTTT CASSPPGTEAFF
TRBD1 TRBJ1-2 - TRBV7-2 TGTGCCAGCAGCGGATACTCGGGACAGGGGGTATCTGGCTACACCTTC CASSGYSGQGVSGYTF
TRBD2 TRBJ2-7 - TRBV5-1 TGCGCCAGCAGCCTGACTAGCCCGAGGGGTGAGCAGTACTTC CASSLTSPRGEQYF
- TRBJ2-2 - TRBV19 TGTGCCAGTAGATTCGGGGGTCGGGTCGCCGGGGAGCTGTTTTTT CASRFGGRVAGELFF
- TRBJ2-1 - TRBV7-9 TGTGCCAGCAGCACAAACAATGAGCAGTTCTTC CASSTNNEQFF
- TRBJ1-2 - TRBV20-1 TGCAGTGCTAGTCTAAGGGACGCCGGCTATGGCTACACCTTC CSASLRDAGYGYTF